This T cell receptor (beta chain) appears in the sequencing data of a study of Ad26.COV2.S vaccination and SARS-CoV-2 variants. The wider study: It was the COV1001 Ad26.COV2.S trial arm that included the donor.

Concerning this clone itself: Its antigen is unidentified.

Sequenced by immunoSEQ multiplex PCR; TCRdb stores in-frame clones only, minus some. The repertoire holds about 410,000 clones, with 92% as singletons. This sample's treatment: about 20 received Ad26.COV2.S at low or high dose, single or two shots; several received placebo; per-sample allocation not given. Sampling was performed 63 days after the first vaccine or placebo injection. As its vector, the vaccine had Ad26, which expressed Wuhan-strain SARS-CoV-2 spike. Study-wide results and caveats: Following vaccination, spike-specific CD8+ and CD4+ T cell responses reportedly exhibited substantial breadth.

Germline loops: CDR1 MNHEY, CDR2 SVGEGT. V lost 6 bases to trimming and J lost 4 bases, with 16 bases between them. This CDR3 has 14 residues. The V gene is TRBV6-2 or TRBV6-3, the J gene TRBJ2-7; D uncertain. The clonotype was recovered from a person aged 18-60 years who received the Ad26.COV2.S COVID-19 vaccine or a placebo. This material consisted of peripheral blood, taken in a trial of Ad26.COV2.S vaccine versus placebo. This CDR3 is CASSPLQDGYEQYF. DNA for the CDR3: TGTGCCAGCAGCCCCCTTCAAGATGGGTACGAGCAGTACTTC.